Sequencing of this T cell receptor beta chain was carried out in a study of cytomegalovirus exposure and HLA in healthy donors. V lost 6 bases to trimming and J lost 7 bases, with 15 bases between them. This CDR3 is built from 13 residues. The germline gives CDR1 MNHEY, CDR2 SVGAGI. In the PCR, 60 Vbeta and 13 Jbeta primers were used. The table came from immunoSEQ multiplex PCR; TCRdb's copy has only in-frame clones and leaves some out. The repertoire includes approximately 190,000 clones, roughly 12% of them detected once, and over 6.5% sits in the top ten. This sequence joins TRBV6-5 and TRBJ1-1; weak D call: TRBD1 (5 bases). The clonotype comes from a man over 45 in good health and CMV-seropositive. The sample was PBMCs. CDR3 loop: CASRGRALLEAFF. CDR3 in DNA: TGTGCCAGCAGAGGCAGGGCCCTACTTGAAGCTTTCTTT.